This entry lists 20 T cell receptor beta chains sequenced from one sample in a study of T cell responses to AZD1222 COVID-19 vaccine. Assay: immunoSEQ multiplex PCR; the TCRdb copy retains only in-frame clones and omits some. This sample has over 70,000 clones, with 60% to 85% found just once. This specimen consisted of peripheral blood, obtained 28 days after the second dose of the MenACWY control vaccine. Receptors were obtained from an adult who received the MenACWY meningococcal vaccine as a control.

This CDR3 is CAWRDMDLTGELFF. CDR3 in DNA: TGTGCCTGGAGGGACATGGATCTCACCGGGGAGCTGTTTTTT. The chain carries TRBV30 and TRBJ2-2, with D possibly TRBD1 on 5 matching bases. The V end lost 3 bases, the J end lost 4 bases, and 12 bases lay between the germline ends. Germline V CDR1 and CDR2: GTSNPN, SVGIG (reference sequence). CDR3 length equals 14 residues.

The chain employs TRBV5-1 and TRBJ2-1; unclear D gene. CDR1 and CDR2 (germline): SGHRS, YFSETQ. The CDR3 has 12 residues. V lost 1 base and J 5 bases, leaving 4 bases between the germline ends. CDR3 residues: CASSLRDNEQFF. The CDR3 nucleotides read TGCGCCAGCAGCTTGAGAGACAATGAGCAGTTCTTC.

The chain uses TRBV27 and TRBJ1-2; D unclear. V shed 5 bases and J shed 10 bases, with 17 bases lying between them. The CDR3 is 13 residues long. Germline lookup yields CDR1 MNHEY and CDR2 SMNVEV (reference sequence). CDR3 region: CASSPGPSGLYTF. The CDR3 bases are TGTGCCAGCAGTCCCGGCCCCTCCGGCCTCTACACCTTC.

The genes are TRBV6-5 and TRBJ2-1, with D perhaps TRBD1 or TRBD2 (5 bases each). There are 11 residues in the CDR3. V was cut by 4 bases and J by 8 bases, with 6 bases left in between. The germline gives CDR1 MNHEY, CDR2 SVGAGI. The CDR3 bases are TGTGCCAGCAGTTGGGGGTATGAGCAGTTCTTC. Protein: CASSWGYEQFF.

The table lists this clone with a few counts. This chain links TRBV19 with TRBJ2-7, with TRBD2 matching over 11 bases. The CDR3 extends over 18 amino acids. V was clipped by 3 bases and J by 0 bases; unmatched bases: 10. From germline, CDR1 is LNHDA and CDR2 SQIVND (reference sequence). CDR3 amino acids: CASSMGALAGGPSYEQYF. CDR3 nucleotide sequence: TGTGCCAGTAGTATGGGGGCCCTAGCGGGAGGTCCCTCCTACGAGCAGTACTTC.

The CDR3 region has the DNA TGTGCCAGCAGCGTAGGGACAGGGTTTGGCGAGCAGTACTTC. It is translated as CASSVGTGFGEQYF. The chain couples TRBV9 to TRBJ2-7, with TRBD1 identical over 8 bases. V trimming: 0 bases; J trimming: 6 bases; junction bases outside the gene matches: 5. This CDR3 contains 14 residues. Germline V lookup: CDR1 SGDLS, CDR2 YYNGEE.

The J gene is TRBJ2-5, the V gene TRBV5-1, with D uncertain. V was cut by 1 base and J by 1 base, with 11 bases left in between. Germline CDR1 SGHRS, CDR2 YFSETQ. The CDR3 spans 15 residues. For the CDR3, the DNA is TGCGCCAGCAGCTTGTCTGCCGGAGTCCAAGAGACCCAGTACTTC. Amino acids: CASSLSAGVQETQYF.

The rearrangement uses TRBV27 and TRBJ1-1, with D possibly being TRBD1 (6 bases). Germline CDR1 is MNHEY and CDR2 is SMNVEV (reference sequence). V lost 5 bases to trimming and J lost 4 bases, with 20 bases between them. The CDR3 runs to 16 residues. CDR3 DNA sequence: TGTGCCAGCAGTCTCCCCTTAAGGGGGGCGGGCACTGAAGCTTTCTTT. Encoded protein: CASSLPLRGAGTEAFF.

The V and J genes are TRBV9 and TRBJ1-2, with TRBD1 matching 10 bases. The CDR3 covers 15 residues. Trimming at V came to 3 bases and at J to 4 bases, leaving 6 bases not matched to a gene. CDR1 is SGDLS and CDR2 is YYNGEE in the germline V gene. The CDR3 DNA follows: TGTGCCAGCAGCGACTCGACAGGGGGCGGCTATGGCTACACCTTC. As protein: CASSDSTGGGYGYTF.

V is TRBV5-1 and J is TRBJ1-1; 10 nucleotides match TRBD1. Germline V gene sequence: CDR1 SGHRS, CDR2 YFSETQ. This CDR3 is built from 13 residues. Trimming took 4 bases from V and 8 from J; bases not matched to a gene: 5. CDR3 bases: TGCGCCAGCAGCCTGCGACAGGGGGCCGAAGCTTTCTTT. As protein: CASSLRQGAEAFF.

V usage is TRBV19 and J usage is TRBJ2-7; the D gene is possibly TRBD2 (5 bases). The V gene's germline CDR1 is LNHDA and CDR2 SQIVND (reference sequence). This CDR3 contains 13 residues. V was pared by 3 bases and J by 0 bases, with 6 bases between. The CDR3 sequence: CASSIGSSYEQYF. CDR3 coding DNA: TGTGCCAGTAGTATTGGGAGCTCCTACGAGCAGTACTTC.

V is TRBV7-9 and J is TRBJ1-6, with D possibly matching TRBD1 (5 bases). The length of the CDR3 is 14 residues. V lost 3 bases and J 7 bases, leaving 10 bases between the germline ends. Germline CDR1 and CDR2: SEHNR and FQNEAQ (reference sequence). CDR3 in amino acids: CASSFGGVNSPLHF. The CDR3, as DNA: TGTGCCAGCAGCTTCGGGGGAGTCAATTCACCCCTCCACTTT.

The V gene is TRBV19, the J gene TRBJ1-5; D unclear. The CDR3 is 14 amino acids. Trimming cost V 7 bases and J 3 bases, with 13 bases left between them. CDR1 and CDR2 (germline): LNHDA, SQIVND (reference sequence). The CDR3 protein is CASTGRQSNQPQHF. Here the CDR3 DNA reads TGTGCCAGTACGGGCAGGCAGTCCAATCAGCCCCAGCATTTT.

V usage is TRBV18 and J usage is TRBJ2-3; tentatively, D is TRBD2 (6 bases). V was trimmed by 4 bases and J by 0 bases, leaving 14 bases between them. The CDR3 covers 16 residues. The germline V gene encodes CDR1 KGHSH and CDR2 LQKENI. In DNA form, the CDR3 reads TGTGCCAGCTCACGCGGGGTCGGATCTAGCACAGATACGCAGTATTTT. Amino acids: CASSRGVGSSTDTQYF.

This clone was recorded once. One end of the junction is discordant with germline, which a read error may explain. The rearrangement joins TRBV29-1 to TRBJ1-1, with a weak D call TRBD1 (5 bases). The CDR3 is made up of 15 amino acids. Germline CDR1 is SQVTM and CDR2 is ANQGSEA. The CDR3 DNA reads TGCAGCGTCCAAAGGGGTCGCCAAGGGAACAGTGAAGCTTTCTTT. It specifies CSVQRGRQGNSEAFF. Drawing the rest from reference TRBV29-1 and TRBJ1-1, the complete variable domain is SAVISQKPSRDICQRGTSLTIQCQVDSQVTMMFWYRQQPGQSLTLIATANQGSEATYESGFVIDKFPISRPNLTFSTLTVSNMSPEDSSIYLCSVQRGRQGNSEAFFGQGTRLTVV.

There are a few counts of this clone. The CDR3 nucleotides are TGTGCCTGGAGACGCGACGGGATCTATAATTCACCCCTCCACTTT. Translated: CAWRRDGIYNSPLHF. V is TRBV30 and J is TRBJ1-6, with D unresolved. Per germline, CDR1 GTSNPN and CDR2 SVGIG (reference sequence). Trimming left V 3 bases short and J 3 bases short, with 12 bases between. The CDR3 is 15 amino acids.

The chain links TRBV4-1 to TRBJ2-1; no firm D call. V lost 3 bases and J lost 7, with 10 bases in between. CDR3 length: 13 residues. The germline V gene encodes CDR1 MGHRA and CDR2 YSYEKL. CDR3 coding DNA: TGCGCCAGCAGCCAGCCCCTGAGAAATGAGCAGTTCTTC. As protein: CASSQPLRNEQFF.

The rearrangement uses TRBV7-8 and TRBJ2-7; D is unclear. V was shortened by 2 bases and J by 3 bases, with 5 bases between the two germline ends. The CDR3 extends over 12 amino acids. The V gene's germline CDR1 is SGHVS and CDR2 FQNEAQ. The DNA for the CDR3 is TGTGCCAGCAGCTTAACGTACTACGAGCAGTACTTC. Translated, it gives CASSLTYYEQYF.

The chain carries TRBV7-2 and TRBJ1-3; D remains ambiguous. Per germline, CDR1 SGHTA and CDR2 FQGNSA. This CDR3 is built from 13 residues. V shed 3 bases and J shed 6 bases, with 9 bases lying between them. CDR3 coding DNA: TGTGCCAGCAGCTTGGCCGGGTTAAACACCATATATTTT. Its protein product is CASSLAGLNTIYF.

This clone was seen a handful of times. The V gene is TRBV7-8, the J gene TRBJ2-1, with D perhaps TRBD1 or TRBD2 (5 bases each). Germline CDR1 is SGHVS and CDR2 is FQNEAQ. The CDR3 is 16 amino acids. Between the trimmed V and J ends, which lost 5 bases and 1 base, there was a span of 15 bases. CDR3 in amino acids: CASSPRDQRSYNEQFF. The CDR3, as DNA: TGTGCCAGCAGCCCCCGGGACCAGCGGTCCTACAATGAGCAGTTCTTC. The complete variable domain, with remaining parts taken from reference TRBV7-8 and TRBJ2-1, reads GAGVSQSPRYKVAKRGQDVALRCDPISGHVSLFWYQQALGQGPEFLTYFQNEAQLDKSGLPSDRFFAERPEGSVSTLKIQRTQQEDSAVYLCASSPRDQRSYNEQFFGPGTRLTVL.